Shown below are 17 T cell receptor beta chains from a single sample sequenced in a study of T cells expressing NK-cell markers. Using the 5' RACE reads, TCRdb records one entry per CDR3 protein without DNA. Its clone listing holds a few hundred thousand distinct CDR3 sequences. Sequences were obtained from blood T cells: a sorted CD56 or NKG2C T cell subset, CD4+ or CD8+ T cells, or bulk PBMC T cells (not recorded which). The receptor set was obtained from a man younger than 30 in good health.

The CDR3 protein is CSARSAGPRINYGYTF. The chain uses TRBV20-1 and TRBJ1-2. The CDR3 runs to 16 residues. Germline lookup yields CDR1 DFQATT and CDR2 SNEGSKA (reference sequence).

The chain carries TRBV5-1 and TRBJ2-7; TCRdb indicates TRBD2, and absent DNA this call remains unverified. Per the germline V gene, CDR1 is SGHRS and CDR2 is YFSETQ. The CDR3 is 15 residues long. This chain's CDR3 is CASSLDARVSYEQYF. Supplemented by reference TRBV5-1 and TRBJ2-7, the full variable domain reads KAGVTQTPRYLIKTRGQQVTLSCSPISGHRSVSWYQQTPGQGLQFLFEYFSETQRNKGNFPGRFSGRQFSNSRSEMNVSTLELGDSALYLCASSLDARVSYEQYFGPGTRLTVT.

The V call is TRBV15, the J call TRBJ2-7; TCRdb gives TRBD2 as the D gene, but with no DNA this cannot be confirmed. This CDR3 has 15 residues. CDR1 is LNHNV and CDR2 is YYDKDF in the germline V gene (reference sequence). CDR3 amino acids: CATSSGLAGTYEQYF.

This chain joins TRBV7-9 and TRBJ1-1; the TRBD1 assignment by TCRdb is unverifiable without DNA. This CDR3 region has 16 residues. Per germline, CDR1 SEHNR and CDR2 FQNEAQ (reference sequence). The CDR3 sequence: CASSDPPGHRNTEAFF.

This chain joins TRBV6-1 and TRBJ1-3; no DNA is available, so the TRBD1 call from TCRdb remains unchecked. The length of the CDR3 is 15 residues. Germline CDR1 and CDR2: MNHNS and SASEGT. CDR3 sequence: CASSPGQTAGSTIYF.

The rearrangement uses TRBV18 and TRBJ1-5. Germline lookup yields CDR1 KGHSH and CDR2 LQKENI. The CDR3 has 14 residues. The CDR3 sequence is CASSPAGLNQPQHF.

This chain connects TRBV7-9 to TRBJ1-1. This CDR3 contains 12 residues. The germline V gene encodes CDR1 SEHNR and CDR2 FQNEAQ (reference sequence). CDR3 sequence: CASSLGHLEAFF.

The chain is built from TRBV5-1 and TRBJ2-5; TCRdb names TRBD1, which stays unverified in the absence of DNA. This CDR3 comprises 15 residues. Germline assignment: CDR1 SGHRS and CDR2 YFSETQ. The CDR3 sequence is CASSSLSLREETQYF. The full variable domain, in which reference TRBV5-1 and TRBJ2-5 provide the parts outside the CDR3, is KAGVTQTPRYLIKTRGQQVTLSCSPISGHRSVSWYQQTPGQGLQFLFEYFSETQRNKGNFPGRFSGRQFSNSRSEMNVSTLELGDSALYLCASSSLSLREETQYFGPGTRLLVL.

The gene calls are TRBV6-5 and TRBJ2-7; TCRdb outputs TRBD2, but without DNA this stays unchecked. The CDR3 covers 19 residues. Germline V gene lookup returns CDR1 MNHEY and CDR2 SVGAGI. CDR3 loop: CASSYWTPASGSPTYEQYF.

The chain couples TRBV5-6 to TRBJ2-1; TCRdb names TRBD2, which stays unverified in the absence of DNA. The germline V gene encodes CDR1 SGHDT and CDR2 YYEEEE. The CDR3 length is 14 residues. CDR3 loop: CASSPTFEPRIPFF.

The V and J genes are TRBV7-8 and TRBJ2-1; TCRdb names TRBD2, which stays unverified in the absence of DNA. This CDR3 is 14 amino acids long. The germline V gene has CDR1 SGHVS and CDR2 FQNEAQ. The CDR3 is CASRKREGSDEQFF.

The genes are TRBV28 and TRBJ1-2; TCRdb indicates TRBD1, and absent DNA this call remains unverified. The CDR3 is 15 residues long. Germline CDR1 reads MDHEN; CDR2 reads SYDVKM. The CDR3 sequence: CASSSTPGQTYGYTF.

This chain uses TRBV4-2 with TRBJ2-1; the TCRdb D gene call, TRBD1, has no DNA to confirm it. The CDR3 is 12 residues long. Germline V gene sequence: CDR1 LGHNA, CDR2 YNFKEQ. The CDR3 reads CASSTRPGEQFF.

V and J are TRBV12-3 or TRBV12-4 and TRBJ1-2; the D gene TCRdb calls, TRBD1, cannot be checked with no DNA. This CDR3 contains 14 residues. The CDR3 spells CASSLSQGANGYTF.

This sequence joins TRBV3-1 and TRBJ1-5. CDR3 length: 14 amino acids. From germline, CDR1 is LGHDT and CDR2 YNNKEL (reference sequence). CDR3 protein: CASSQNNGIKPQHF. Drawing the rest from reference TRBV3-1 and TRBJ1-5, the complete variable domain is DTAVSQTPKYLVTQMGNDKSIKCEQNLGHDTMYWYKQDSKKFLKIMFSYNNKELIINETVPNRFSPKSPDKAHLNLHINSLELGDSAVYFCASSQNNGIKPQHFGDGTRLSIL.

The rearrangement uses TRBV5-1 and TRBJ2-7. This CDR3 region has 15 residues. Germline assignment: CDR1 SGHRS and CDR2 YFSETQ. CDR3 amino acids: CASSLVSSSSYEQYF.

The chain joins TRBV10-3 to TRBJ2-3. CDR1 is ENHRY, CDR2 SYGVKD, per germline. CDR3 length: 13 residues. CDR3 amino acids: CAISPESSDTQYF.